The TCR beta chain under discussion was sequenced for a study of blood T cell repertoires in COVID-19. Study in general: The United States, Italy and Spain provided the acute and convalescent COVID-19 samples.

V was clipped by 4 bases and J by 4 bases; unmatched bases: 9. The germline V gene encodes CDR1 GTSNPN and CDR2 SVGIG (reference sequence). The CDR3 is 16 residues long. This clone was detected a few times. This table comes from immunoSEQ multiplex PCR, and its TCRdb copy is limited to in-frame clones, with some not included. The sample yields 25,000 to 35,000 clones, 60% to 85% seen once. The specimen sequenced was peripheral blood. This chain joins TRBV30 and TRBJ2-2; 10 positions match TRBD2. The source is a woman aged 70-85 years with active or convalescent COVID-19. Written as DNA, the CDR3 is TGTGCCTGGAATAAGCGGGGGGGCCTAAGCACCGGGGAGCTGTTTTTT. This translates into CAWNKRGGLSTGELFF. Variable domain in full (rest from reference TRBV30 and TRBJ2-2): SQTIHQWPATLVQPVGSPLSLECTVEGTSNPNLYWYRQAAGRGLQLLFYSVGIGQISSEVPQNLSASRPQDRQFILSSKKLLLSDSGFYLCAWNKRGGLSTGELFFGEGSRLTVL.